The 32 T cell receptor beta chains below were found in one sample sequenced in a study of cytomegalovirus exposure and HLA in healthy donors. Use of 60 Vbeta and 13 Jbeta primers characterized the PCR. Sequenced by immunoSEQ multiplex PCR; TCRdb stores in-frame clones only, minus some. The sample consists of 150,000 to 200,000 clones, 75% to 90% of them appearing once. Specimen: PBMCs. The receptors originated from a boy younger than 18 in good health and CMV-seronegative.

The V gene is TRBV7-2, the J gene TRBJ1-2; 11 bases map to TRBD1. J was trimmed by 4 bases and V by 6 bases; bases with no gene match: 10. The CDR3 has 16 residues. The germline V gene has CDR1 SGHTA and CDR2 FQGNSA. The chain's CDR3 is CASRGGGTGGRYGYTF. CDR3 DNA: TGTGCCAGCAGGGGGGGTGGGACAGGGGGTCGCTATGGCTACACCTTC.

This clone appeared a single time. The chain carries TRBV2 and TRBJ2-1, with TRBD2 matching 12 bases. This CDR3 has 15 residues. Looked up from germline, CDR1 is SNHLY and CDR2 is FYNNEI. Trimming at V came to 3 bases and at J to 12 bases, leaving 9 bases not matched to a gene. CDR3 loop: CASSEESSGGARQFF. The CDR3 bases are TGTGCCAGCAGTGAGGAGTCTAGCGGGGGGGCCAGGCAGTTCTTC.

This sequence joins TRBV11-3 and TRBJ2-2; 12 bases agree with TRBD2. Germline values: CDR1 SGHNT, CDR2 YENEEA. Germline trimming cut 6 bases from V and 4 bases from J; bases unmatched to any gene: 9. This CDR3 is 17 amino acids long. The CDR3 DNA reads TGTGCCAGCAGTCCCACGACTAGCGGGAGAAGCACCGGGGAGCTGTTTTTT. Translated: CASSPTTSGRSTGELFF. The full variable domain, its missing parts supplied by reference TRBV11-3 and TRBJ2-2, is EAGVVQSPRYKIIEKKQPVAFWCNPISGHNTLYWYLQNLGQGPELLIRYENEEAVDDSQLPKDRFSAERLKGVDSTLKIQPAELGDSAVYLCASSPTTSGRSTGELFFGEGSRLTVL.

This chain uses TRBV5-1 with TRBJ2-1; TRBD2 matches 9 bases. V trimming: 4 bases; J trimming: 5 bases; junction bases outside the gene matches: 13. This CDR3 spans 17 amino acids. The germline CDR1 and CDR2 sequences are SGHRS and YFSETQ. Here the CDR3 DNA reads TGCGCCAGCAGCATCGGAATCGGGACTAGCTACGACAATGAGCAGTTCTTC. Its protein is CASSIGIGTSYDNEQFF.

J is TRBJ1-3 and V is TRBV29-1, with D perhaps TRBD1 (6 bases). Trimming removed 7 bases from V and 0 bases from J, with 13 bases in between. Germline values: CDR1 SQVTM, CDR2 ANQGSEA. The CDR3 length is 14 residues. CDR3 amino acids: CSAERGNSGNTIYF. DNA for the CDR3: TGCAGCGCCGAGAGGGGGAACTCTGGAAACACCATATATTTT.

The chain couples TRBV7-2 to TRBJ2-1; D is ambiguous. There are 14 residues in the CDR3. Deletions cut 0 bases from V and 4 bases from J, with 7 bases between. Germline V gene lookup returns CDR1 SGHTA and CDR2 FQGNSA. The CDR3 is CASSLAPGYNEQFF. The CDR3 DNA reads as TGTGCCAGCAGCTTAGCGCCGGGTTACAATGAGCAGTTCTTC.

The CDR3 region is CASSPPAGQETQYF. The DNA of the CDR3 is TGTGCCAGCTCACCTCCGGCAGGACAAGAGACCCAGTACTTC. This sequence joins TRBV18 and TRBJ2-5; D is ambiguous. The CDR3 consists of 14 residues. Germline loops: CDR1 KGHSH, CDR2 LQKENI. V lost 3 bases and J 2 bases, leaving 10 bases between the germline ends.

This chain connects TRBV13 to TRBJ1-2; TRBD1 is a possible D gene (5 bases). V lost 4 bases, J lost 8 bases, and 23 bases lay in between. The CDR3 is made up of 16 amino acids. The germline V gene has CDR1 PRHDT and CDR2 FYEKMQ (reference sequence). The CDR3 reads CASSSHWTTAIWGYTF. The DNA for the CDR3 is TGTGCCAGCAGCTCTCATTGGACAACGGCTATATGGGGCTACACCTTC.

The rearrangement links TRBV11-2 to TRBJ2-5, with TRBD1 matching 8 bases. The CDR3 covers 17 residues. Germline CDR1 reads SGHAT; CDR2 reads FQNNGV. The V gene end was trimmed by 1 base and the J gene end by 2 bases; junction bases not matched to a gene: 9. The CDR3 loop is CASSLGVRQGRQETQYF. CDR3 sequence (DNA): TGTGCCAGCAGCTTAGGGGTGAGACAGGGGCGGCAAGAGACCCAGTACTTC.

The rearrangement joins TRBV2 to TRBJ1-1; 9 nucleotides agree with TRBD1. CDR1 is SNHLY and CDR2 is FYNNEI in the germline V gene. J gave up 4 bases and V 4 bases, and 4 bases lay outside the gene matches. The CDR3 has 14 amino acids. The CDR3 here is CASSVDRGGTEAFF. The CDR3 DNA reads as TGTGCCAGCAGTGTGGACAGGGGTGGCACTGAAGCTTTCTTT.

The rearrangement joins TRBV6-5 to TRBJ1-1; 7 bases are a match to TRBD1. The CDR3 is made up of 15 amino acids. CDR1 is MNHEY and CDR2 is SVGAGI in the germline V gene. V shed 5 bases and J 11 bases; nucleotides not matched to a gene: 17. CDR3 bases: TGTGCCAGCAGTCACCCGGGACAGACAATTGAAGGGGCTTTCTTT. This translates into CASSHPGQTIEGAFF.

This sequence joins TRBV15 and TRBJ1-5; D may be TRBD1 (5 bases). CDR1 and CDR2 from the germline V gene are LNHNV and YYDKDF (reference sequence). The CDR3 is 15 residues long. V was cut by 3 bases and J by 6 bases, with 15 bases left in between. Here the CDR3 DNA reads TGTGCCACCAGCAGGGAAGAGGGAGGGACTCAGCCCCAGCATTTT. The encoded protein is CATSREEGGTQPQHF.

The genes are TRBV6-6 and TRBJ2-1; 11 nucleotides line up with TRBD2. Germline V gives CDR1 MNHNY, CDR2 SVGAGI (reference sequence). The CDR3 totals 16 residues. Trimming removed 6 bases from V and 2 bases from J; junction bases left unmatched: 6. Written as DNA, the CDR3 is TGTGCCAGCAGCGGACCGGGACTAGCGGCCTACAATGAGCAGTTCTTC. It specifies CASSGPGLAAYNEQFF.

This rearrangement joins TRBV29-1 to TRBJ1-1; D not resolved. The germline V and J ends were trimmed by 2 bases and 0 bases, with 13 bases remaining between them. This CDR3 spans 15 amino acids. CDR1 and CDR2 (germline): SQVTM, ANQGSEA. Written as DNA, the CDR3 is TGCAGCGTTGAAAATCGATTGAGCATGAACACTGAAGCTTTCTTT. Translated: CSVENRLSMNTEAFF.

The rearrangement joins TRBV4-2 to TRBJ1-2, with D hard to call. Germline assignment: CDR1 LGHNA and CDR2 YNFKEQ. The CDR3 is 11 residues long. V was pared by 1 base and J by 7 bases, with 4 bases between. The CDR3 region is CASSQVGGYTF. For the CDR3, the DNA is TGTGCCAGCAGCCAAGTCGGTGGCTACACCTTC.

This rearrangement joins TRBV5-1 to TRBJ1-1; D possibly corresponds to TRBD1 (5 bases). The CDR3 has 14 residues. The germline gives CDR1 SGHRS, CDR2 YFSETQ. V lost 5 bases and J lost 4, with 15 bases in between. This chain's CDR3 is CASRPLLGGTEAFF. Written as DNA, the CDR3 is TGCGCCAGCAGACCATTGCTGGGGGGCACTGAAGCTTTCTTT.

The chain recombines TRBV13 with TRBJ1-1; possible D gene TRBD1, 5 bases. V lost 3 bases and J 2 bases, leaving 25 bases between the germline ends. The germline CDR1 and CDR2 sequences are PRHDT and FYEKMQ (reference sequence). The CDR3 is 19 residues long. The CDR3 is CASSFGPQGLHPPNTEAFF. The CDR3 DNA follows: TGTGCCAGCAGCTTCGGACCGCAGGGCCTACACCCCCCAAACACTGAAGCTTTCTTT.

This chain joins TRBV27 and TRBJ2-3, with 13 positions matching TRBD2. The junction had 6 bases not matched to a gene; V was cut back by 6 bases and J by 3 bases. Germline CDR1 is MNHEY and CDR2 is SMNVEV (reference sequence). The CDR3 has 16 amino acids. The CDR3 DNA is TGTGCCAGCAGGGCGCCGGGACTAGCGGGAACAGATACGCAGTATTTT. It yields the protein CASRAPGLAGTDTQYF.

This clone was detected once. This chain joins TRBV21-1 and TRBJ2-2; the DNA was not used to check the table's D call, TRBD2. TRBV21-1 has pseudogene status. The CDR3 runs to 20 residues. CDR3 loop: CASSKEGPAKGGGNTGELFF. The CDR3 DNA reads as TGTGCCAGCAGCAAAGAAGGACCAGCGAAGGGTGGAGGTAACACCGGGGAGCTGTTTTTT.

This clone appeared once. The chain employs TRBV6-5 and TRBJ1-5; a weak D match, TRBD1 (5 bases). The V and J ends lost 6 bases and 1 base respectively, with 10 bases between them. The CDR3 loop spans 14 amino acids. The germline V gene has CDR1 MNHEY and CDR2 SVGAGI. The CDR3 DNA reads TGTGCCAGCAGCAGGGCTCGAAGCAATCAGCCCCAGCATTTT. Encoded protein: CASSRARSNQPQHF.

The chain joins TRBV4-3 to TRBJ2-1; perhaps TRBD2 as D (6 bases). CDR3 length: 17 residues. CDR1 and CDR2 from the germline V gene are LGHNA and YSLEER. V dropped 0 bases and J dropped 6 bases, with 18 bases sitting between them. The CDR3 region has the DNA TGCGCCAGCAGCCAAGAACGGACCAGAGGGGAGGTCAATGAGCAGTTCTTC. Translated: CASSQERTRGEVNEQFF.

V is TRBV19 and J is TRBJ1-1; maybe TRBD1 (6 bases). From germline, CDR1 is LNHDA and CDR2 SQIVND (reference sequence). The CDR3 contains 17 residues. The V and J ends lost 6 bases and 0 bases respectively, with 20 bases between them. The CDR3: CASSRPGGASMNTEAFF. The CDR3 coding sequence is TGTGCCAGTAGCCGACCGGGGGGGGCCTCCATGAACACTGAAGCTTTCTTT.

The V gene is TRBV5-6, the J gene TRBJ1-6; 7 bases line up with TRBD1. The length of the CDR3 is 16 residues. The J segment lost 7 bases and the V segment lost 5 bases, leaving 12 bases of the junction unmatched. Germline-derived CDR1 and CDR2 are SGHDT and YYEEEE. This chain's CDR3 is CASSSGQASTNSPLHF. In nucleotides, the CDR3 is TGTGCCAGCAGTTCTGGACAGGCTTCAACAAATTCACCCCTCCACTTT.

The chain combines TRBV9 with TRBJ2-4; a possible D gene is TRBD2 (6 bases). V was clipped by 4 bases and J by 0 bases, with 11 bases between them. The CDR3 sequence is 15 residues long. Germline-derived CDR1 and CDR2 are SGDLS and YYNGEE. As DNA, the CDR3 is TGTGCCAGCAGCCCGGGGGAGTCAGCCAAAAACATTCAGTACTTC. Translation: CASSPGESAKNIQYF.

This clone was seen a few times. CDR3 loop: CASSSLAGWEETQYF. The CDR3 DNA reads as TGTGCCAGCAGTTCACTAGCGGGGTGGGAAGAGACCCAGTACTTC. The J gene is TRBJ2-5, the V gene TRBV27, with 10 bases identical to TRBD2. Per germline, CDR1 MNHEY and CDR2 SMNVEV (reference sequence). V was clipped by 4 bases and J by 3 bases; unmatched bases: 5. The CDR3 contains 15 residues.

This clone has just a few counts. CDR3 nucleotide sequence: TGTGCCAGCAGTTCCAGAAATGGCTACACCTTC. The encoded protein is CASSSRNGYTF. V is TRBV6-1 and J is TRBJ1-2; no firm D call. CDR1 and CDR2 from the germline V gene are MNHNS and SASEGT. Trimming stripped 5 bases from V and 6 bases from J, with 7 bases between. The CDR3 spans 11 residues.

This clone has only a few counts. CDR3 sequence (DNA): TGTGCCAGCAGTGATACGGCTGAAGCTTTCTTT. Translation gives CASSDTAEAFF. The V call is TRBV2, the J call TRBJ1-1; no clear D. Trimming stripped 3 bases from V and 6 bases from J, with 5 bases between. CDR3 length: 11 residues. Germline assignment: CDR1 SNHLY and CDR2 FYNNEI. The variable domain in full, with the rest retrieved from reference TRBV2 and TRBJ1-1, is EPEVTQTPSHQVTQMGQEVILRCVPISNHLYFYWYRQILGQKVEFLVSFYNNEISEKSEIFDDQFSVERPDGSNFTLKIRSTKLEDSAMYFCASSDTAEAFFGQGTRLTVV.

About this clone itself: One end of the junction fails to match germline, which may point to a read error. J is TRBJ1-2 and V is TRBV11-3, with a weak D call TRBD1 (5 bases). The CDR3 totals 15 residues. CDR1 is SGHNT and CDR2 is YENEEA in the germline V gene. The CDR3 DNA sequence: TGCGCCAGCAGCTTAGATCAGGGAAGGGCTTTCGGCTACACCTTC. Translated, it gives CASSLDQGRAFGYTF.

The chain carries TRBV7-2 and TRBJ1-4; no reliable D call. Trimming left V 4 bases short and J 7 bases short, with 19 bases between. The germline V gene has CDR1 SGHTA and CDR2 FQGNSA. The CDR3 loop spans 16 amino acids. Here the CDR3 DNA reads TGTGCCAGCAGCTCGTTCTCGACCCGGGTAGTTGAAAAACTGTTTTTT. Its protein is CASSSFSTRVVEKLFF.

This clone was recorded a few times. The V call is TRBV29-1, the J call TRBJ2-3, with a weak D call TRBD1 (5 bases). The CDR3 is 12 amino acids. Trimming cost V 6 bases and J 1 base, with 8 bases left between them. Germline-derived CDR1 and CDR2 are SQVTM and ANQGSEA. The CDR3 coding sequence is TGCAGCGTGCAGACAGGCACAGATACGCAGTATTTT. It yields the protein CSVQTGTDTQYF.

J is TRBJ1-5 and V is TRBV19; D not certain. V shed 3 bases and J shed 1 base, with 7 bases lying between them. Germline CDR1 and CDR2: LNHDA and SQIVND (reference sequence). The CDR3 is 14 residues long. The CDR3 sequence is CASSIPGSNQPQHF. Here the CDR3 DNA reads TGTGCCAGTAGTATCCCCGGGAGCAATCAGCCCCAGCATTTT.

The chain links TRBV4-1 to TRBJ1-1; D is perhaps TRBD1 (5 bases). Per germline, CDR1 MGHRA and CDR2 YSYEKL. The CDR3 sequence is 15 residues long. Trimming pared 3 bases from V and 5 bases from J, leaving 16 bases between. CDR3 in amino acids: CASSQAGSGGTEAFF. In DNA, the CDR3 is TGCGCCAGCAGCCAGGCAGGGTCGGGGGGTACTGAAGCTTTCTTT.